One and the same sample provided the 14 T cell receptor beta chains below, sequenced in a study of vaccination effects on CD4 cells after COVID-19. Sequencing followed a ViraFEST assay step that expanded antigen-specific CD4+ T cells with viral peptide pools. Isolating CD4+ T cells followed 9 to 11 days of culture. Neither prior SARS-CoV-2 infection nor positive nucleocapsid antibodies were present in the vaccine recipients. For these receptors, no antigen is known. Libraries were prepared by immunoSEQ multiplex PCR; TCRdb keeps only in-frame clonotypes and omits some of them. The sample contains about 73,000 clones, 65% to 80% of which appear only once. Material: CD4+ T cells from PBMCs cultured with HCoV-NL63 spike peptides, obtained before COVID-19 vaccination. The receptors stem from a human donor who received a COVID-19 vaccine.

V usage is TRBV9 and J usage is TRBJ2-3, with D possibly matching TRBD1 (6 bases). Per germline, CDR1 SGDLS and CDR2 YYNGEE. The germline V and J ends were trimmed by 4 bases and 4 bases, with 10 bases remaining between them. The CDR3 sequence is 13 residues long. Here the CDR3 DNA reads TGTGCCAGCAGCTCAACAGGGTCAGATACGCAGTATTTT. It yields the protein CASSSTGSDTQYF.

The V call is TRBV24-1, the J call TRBJ2-3, with unresolved D. V gave up 4 bases and J gave up 0 bases, with 10 bases separating them. There are 15 residues in the CDR3. The germline CDR1 and CDR2 sequences are KGHDR and SFDVKD. CDR3 in amino acids: CATSDPGNSTDTQYF. In DNA, the CDR3 is TGTGCCACCAGTGACCCCGGAAATAGCACAGATACGCAGTATTTT.

V usage is TRBV6-6 and J usage is TRBJ2-7; D might be TRBD1 (5 bases). V dropped 6 bases and J dropped 7 bases, with 13 bases sitting between them. Germline V gene sequence: CDR1 MNHNY, CDR2 SVGAGI (reference sequence). There are 12 residues in the CDR3. The CDR3 region has the DNA TGTGCCAGCAGCCAAGACAGTAGGGAGCAGTACGTC. It encodes CASSQDSREQYV.

The CDR3 region has the DNA TGCGCCAGCAGCTTGAGAACAGCGGCCGGGGAGCTGTTTTTT. Protein: CASSLRTAAGELFF. The chain employs TRBV5-1 and TRBJ2-2, with a weak D call TRBD2 (5 bases). The CDR3 contains 14 residues. Germline V gives CDR1 SGHRS, CDR2 YFSETQ. The ends were cut back, 1 base at V and 6 bases at J, with 10 bases in the middle.

This chain joins TRBV5-1 and TRBJ2-3; 9 bases align to TRBD1. V shed 7 bases, J shed 5 bases, and the junction held 11 bases outside the gene matches. The CDR3 covers 15 residues. Germline CDR1 and CDR2: SGHRS and YFSETQ. In nucleotides, the CDR3 is TGCGCCAGCGGCGGACAGGGGAATAGCCTAGATACGCAGTATTTT. It is translated as CASGGQGNSLDTQYF.

The rearrangement uses TRBV18 and TRBJ1-3; weak D call: TRBD1 (6 bases). This CDR3 has 14 amino acids. The germline V gene has CDR1 KGHSH and CDR2 LQKENI. V lost 4 bases and J 2 bases, leaving 9 bases between the germline ends. CDR3 sequence reads: CASSRNRAGNTIYF. The CDR3 DNA follows: TGTGCCAGCTCACGGAACAGGGCTGGAAACACCATATATTTT.

J is TRBJ1-3 and V is TRBV12-3 or TRBV12-4, with D possibly TRBD1 on 6 matching bases. The CDR3 contains 12 residues. CDR3 loop: CASQGRGNTIYF. Here the CDR3 DNA reads TGTGCTAGTCAGGGGAGGGGAAACACCATATATTTT.

This clone was found once. The chain is built from TRBV7-8 and TRBJ1-1, with a weak D call TRBD1 (5 bases). Deletions cut 5 bases from V and 9 bases from J, with 16 bases between. Germline values: CDR1 SGHVS, CDR2 FQNEAQ. The CDR3 covers 13 residues. CDR3 DNA sequence: TGTGCCAGCAGCCAGAGGGGCTGGGGTAAAGCTTTCTTT. It codes for CASSQRGWGKAFF.

This clone has just a few counts. The chain has TRBV7-2 and TRBJ2-1, with D unclear. Germline V gives CDR1 SGHTA, CDR2 FQGNSA. Trimming pared 6 bases from V and 7 bases from J, leaving 7 bases between. CDR3 length: 11 residues. CDR3 in DNA: TGTGCCAGCAGACGGCAAAATGAGCAGTTCTTC. Its protein is CASRRQNEQFF.

The rearrangement links TRBV3-1 (or the pseudogene TRBV3-2) to TRBJ2-7, with 9 nucleotides matching TRBD1. Germline loops: CDR1 LGHDT, CDR2 YNNKEL (reference sequence). Germline trimming cut 3 bases from V and 3 bases from J; bases unmatched to any gene: 9. The CDR3 totals 16 residues. CDR3 sequence reads: CASSHKRQGVVYEQYV. CDR3 coding DNA: TGTGCCAGCAGCCATAAAAGACAGGGGGTAGTCTACGAGCAGTACGTC.

The chain recombines TRBV7-9 with TRBJ2-3; TRBD1 matches 7 bases. The germline V gene encodes CDR1 SEHNR and CDR2 FQNEAQ (reference sequence). There are 14 residues in the CDR3. J was trimmed by 4 bases and V by 1 base; bases with no gene match: 2. The chain's CDR3 is CASSLGQGPDTQYF. CDR3 nucleotides: TGTGCCAGCAGCTTAGGACAGGGACCAGATACGCAGTATTTT.

This chain joins TRBV6-5 and TRBJ1-6; no clear D gene. Germline-derived CDR1 and CDR2 are MNHEY and SVGAGI. The CDR3 has 16 residues. Trimming cost V 0 bases and J 6 bases, with 12 bases left between them. CDR3 sequence reads: CASSYSATVRNSPLHF. In DNA, the CDR3 is TGTGCCAGCAGTTACTCGGCGACGGTCCGTAATTCACCCCTCCACTTT.

This clone has a handful of counts. This chain connects TRBV12-3 or TRBV12-4 to TRBJ1-6; tentative D call: TRBD1 (5 bases). CDR3 length equals 13 residues. The V end was cut by 4 bases, the J end by 15 bases, with 16 bases between. The CDR3 loop reads CASSYRDGRNLHF. The CDR3 region has the DNA TGTGCCAGCAGTTACCGGGACGGTCGGAACCTCCACTTT.

The chain joins TRBV5-1 to TRBJ1-2; 7 nucleotides match TRBD1. Looked up from germline, CDR1 is SGHRS and CDR2 is YFSETQ. The CDR3 covers 16 residues. The V gene end was trimmed by 4 bases and the J gene end by 0 bases; junction bases not matched to a gene: 9. CDR3 sequence reads: CASSRANQGANYGYTF. The CDR3 coding sequence is TGCGCCAGCAGCCGGGCAAACCAGGGGGCTAACTATGGCTACACCTTC.